Listed below are T cell receptor beta chains from one sample, sequenced in a study of CD8 T cells in ankylosing spondylitis. MiXCR was run by TCRdb on the 5' RACE reads, yielding one entry per CDR3 protein. Of some 52,000 distinct CDR3 sequences listed, roughly 7.3% are singletons. The sequencing input was blood, either unsorted or a sorted T cell fraction (not recorded which). The source is a female donor with ankylosing spondylitis or in good health (not recorded which). Both conserved end residues are part of each CDR3. Each record gives: V gene, J gene, clone size, D gene, CDR3 DNA, CDR3 protein. The D gene is left open where the match is weak. The listing skips clone size in some rows; elsewhere it reads once, few, many or a size class.

V gene: TRBV7-9
J gene: TRBJ2-1
clone size: medium-sized
D gene: -
CDR3 DNA: TGTGCCAGCAGCGGGGACGTAGTCTACAATGAGCAGTTCTTC
CDR3 protein: CASSGDVVYNEQFF

V gene: TRBV11-2
J gene: TRBJ1-1
clone size: many
D gene: -
CDR3 DNA: TGTGCCAGCAGCTTAGTGACTTTAGGAGTGAACACTGAAGCTTTCTTT
CDR3 protein: CASSLVTLGVNTEAFF

V gene: TRBV20-1
J gene: TRBJ1-6
clone size: many
D gene: -
CDR3 DNA: TGCAGTGCTAGAGTCCCGGGATTCAATGATTCACCCCTCCACTTT
CDR3 protein: CSARVPGFNDSPLHF

V gene: TRBV12-3/TRBV12-4
J gene: TRBJ2-5
clone size: many
D gene: TRBD2
CDR3 DNA: TGTGCCAGCAGCCCAGGGACTAGCTCAGTCGAGACCCAGTACTTC
CDR3 protein: CASSPGTSSVETQYF

V gene: TRBV6-1
J gene: TRBJ2-7
clone size: few
D gene: -
CDR3 DNA: TGTGCCAGCACCAGGGCAGGAACAGACTACGAGCAGTACTTC
CDR3 protein: CASTRAGTDYEQYF

V gene: TRBV5-5
J gene: TRBJ2-3
clone size: many
D gene: -
CDR3 DNA: TGTGCCAGCAGCTTTCTACAGAAAGTTAGCACAGATACGCAGTATTTT
CDR3 protein: CASSFLQKVSTDTQYF

V gene: TRBV7-2
J gene: TRBJ2-3
clone size: -
D gene: TRBD1
CDR3 DNA: TGTGCCAGCAGCATACAGGGGGCAAGGGCAGATACGCAGTATTTT
CDR3 protein: CASSIQGARADTQYF

V gene: TRBV10-3
J gene: TRBJ2-3
clone size: many
D gene: -
CDR3 DNA: TGTGCCATCAGTGACAGCACAGATACGCAGTATTTT
CDR3 protein: CAISDSTDTQYF

V gene: TRBV30
J gene: TRBJ2-1
clone size: -
D gene: TRBD1
CDR3 DNA: TGTGCCTGGACAGGGACAGAGATCTACAATGAGCAGTTCTTC
CDR3 protein: CAWTGTEIYNEQFF

V gene: TRBV6-2/TRBV6-3
J gene: TRBJ2-3
clone size: few
D gene: -
CDR3 DNA: TGTGCCAGCAGTTACAGGGATAGCACAGATACGCAGTATTTT
CDR3 protein: CASSYRDSTDTQYF

V gene: TRBV20-1
J gene: TRBJ2-3
clone size: many
D gene: -
CDR3 DNA: TGCAGTGCTATAGGGGGCACAGATACGCAGTATTTT
CDR3 protein: CSAIGGTDTQYF

V gene: TRBV5-4
J gene: TRBJ2-1
clone size: many
D gene: TRBD2
CDR3 DNA: TGTGCCAGCAGCTCCCACGGACTAGCGGGGGGATGGACCAATGAGCAGTTCTTC
CDR3 protein: CASSSHGLAGGWTNEQFF

V gene: TRBV7-6
J gene: TRBJ2-5
clone size: many
D gene: -
CDR3 DNA: TGTGCCAGCACCGAGGAGTCAGAGACCCAGTACTTC
CDR3 protein: CASTEESETQYF

V gene: TRBV7-9
J gene: TRBJ1-1
clone size: many
D gene: -
CDR3 DNA: TGTGCCAGCAGCTTAATTGGGCAGACATTGAACACTGAAGCTTTCTTT
CDR3 protein: CASSLIGQTLNTEAFF

V gene: TRBV29-1
J gene: TRBJ2-5
clone size: many
D gene: -
CDR3 DNA: TGCAGCGTTGTACTGGGGGAAGAGACCCAGTACTTC
CDR3 protein: CSVVLGEETQYF

V gene: TRBV5-1
J gene: TRBJ1-1
clone size: many
D gene: -
CDR3 DNA: TGCGCCAGCAGCTTTAAGGGTAACACTGAAGCTTTCTTT
CDR3 protein: CASSFKGNTEAFF

V gene: TRBV11-2
J gene: TRBJ2-1
clone size: -
D gene: TRBD2
CDR3 DNA: TGTGCCAGCAACCCGGGGGGTTCCTACAATGAGCAGTTCTTC
CDR3 protein: CASNPGGSYNEQFF

V gene: TRBV28
J gene: TRBJ2-5
clone size: many
D gene: TRBD1
CDR3 DNA: TGTGCCAGCAGGTCGGGACAGTCCCAAGAGACCCAGTACTTC
CDR3 protein: CASRSGQSQETQYF

V gene: TRBV29-1
J gene: TRBJ2-2
clone size: -
D gene: -
CDR3 DNA: TGCAGCATTGTCGTAGGGACCGGGGAGCTGTTTTTT
CDR3 protein: CSIVVGTGELFF

V gene: TRBV10-2
J gene: TRBJ1-1
clone size: many
D gene: TRBD1
CDR3 DNA: TGCGCCAGCAGTTTCCGGGACAGGGGGTTCACTGAAGCTTTCTTT
CDR3 protein: CASSFRDRGFTEAFF

V gene: TRBV28
J gene: TRBJ2-1
clone size: many
D gene: -
CDR3 DNA: TGTGCCAGCACCACACGGACAGAGGGAGGCAATGAGCAGTTCTTC
CDR3 protein: CASTTRTEGGNEQFF

V gene: TRBV28
J gene: TRBJ2-5
clone size: few
D gene: -
CDR3 DNA: TGTGCCAGCAGTTTAGGGACATACCAAGAGACCCAGTACTTC
CDR3 protein: CASSLGTYQETQYF

V gene: TRBV12-3/TRBV12-4
J gene: TRBJ1-5
clone size: many
D gene: -
CDR3 DNA: TGTGCCAGCAGCCTGGGGGCGGCAAGAAAGCCCCAGCATTTT
CDR3 protein: CASSLGAARKPQHF

V gene: TRBV3-1
J gene: TRBJ2-5
clone size: many
D gene: TRBD2
CDR3 DNA: TGTGCCAGCAGCAAATTAAGGGACTACCCGGCGGCGTGGAAGACCCAGTACTTC
CDR3 protein: CASSKLRDYPAAWKTQYF

V gene: TRBV12-3/TRBV12-4
J gene: TRBJ2-7
clone size: many
D gene: -
CDR3 DNA: TGTGCCAGCAGTTTACGGGCTAACCCGGACTACGAGCAGTACTTC
CDR3 protein: CASSLRANPDYEQYF

V gene: TRBV28
J gene: TRBJ2-1
clone size: once
D gene: -
CDR3 DNA: TGTGCCATGGGCCCCGGGCTCCTCTATGAGCAGTTCTTC
CDR3 protein: CAMGPGLLYEQFF

V gene: TRBV10-3
J gene: TRBJ2-1
clone size: many
D gene: -
CDR3 DNA: TGTGCCATCACCGCCGACACCGACTCCTACAATGAGCAGTTCTTC
CDR3 protein: CAITADTDSYNEQFF

V gene: TRBV28
J gene: TRBJ2-3
clone size: many
D gene: -
CDR3 DNA: TGTGCCAGCAGTGAGGCCCCAGCTACAGATACGCAGTATTTT
CDR3 protein: CASSEAPATDTQYF

V gene: TRBV6-5
J gene: TRBJ1-2
clone size: many
D gene: -
CDR3 DNA: TGTGCCAGCAGTTACGGAGAGGGAGCTAATGGCTACACCTTC
CDR3 protein: CASSYGEGANGYTF

V gene: TRBV20-1
J gene: TRBJ2-3
clone size: many
D gene: -
CDR3 DNA: TGCAGTGCAACGATGACAGGTGGATTCACAGATACGCAGTATTTT
CDR3 protein: CSATMTGGFTDTQYF

V gene: TRBV18
J gene: TRBJ2-2
clone size: few
D gene: -
CDR3 DNA: TGTGCCAGCTCACCCCTGAACACCGGGGAGCTGTTTTTT
CDR3 protein: CASSPLNTGELFF

V gene: TRBV20-1
J gene: TRBJ2-1
clone size: many
D gene: -
CDR3 DNA: TGCAGTGCTAGATCCTCGACAGCAGCACGATACAATGAGCAGTTCTTC
CDR3 protein: CSARSSTAARYNEQFF

V gene: TRBV29-1
J gene: TRBJ2-1
clone size: -
D gene: -
CDR3 DNA: TGCAGCGTTGGCAGGGCGCATGAGCAGTTCTTC
CDR3 protein: CSVGRAHEQFF

V gene: TRBV12-3/TRBV12-4
J gene: TRBJ2-7
clone size: many
D gene: -
CDR3 DNA: TGTGCCAGCAGTTTACGAGGGTCCTTCAGCGAGCAGTACTTC
CDR3 protein: CASSLRGSFSEQYF

V gene: TRBV5-1
J gene: TRBJ2-2
clone size: few
D gene: -
CDR3 DNA: TGCGCCAGCAGCTCGGGACCGCTAAACACCGGGGAGCTGTTTTTT
CDR3 protein: CASSSGPLNTGELFF

V gene: TRBV12-3/TRBV12-4
J gene: TRBJ2-5
clone size: -
D gene: TRBD1
CDR3 DNA: TGTGCCAGCAGTCGCGACAGGGGGCGGCAAGCGACCCAGTACTTC
CDR3 protein: CASSRDRGRQATQYF

V gene: TRBV12-3/TRBV12-4
J gene: TRBJ2-5
clone size: many
D gene: -
CDR3 DNA: TGTGCCAGCAGTCCCTCCAGGGTTCAAGAGACCCAGTACTTC
CDR3 protein: CASSPSRVQETQYF

V gene: TRBV20-1
J gene: TRBJ1-6
clone size: few
D gene: TRBD1
CDR3 DNA: TGCAGTGCTGTGGAGACAGGGGCTAGGAATTCACCCCTCCACTTT
CDR3 protein: CSAVETGARNSPLHF

V gene: TRBV7-7
J gene: TRBJ1-2
clone size: many
D gene: TRBD1
CDR3 DNA: TGTGCCAGCAGCTTAGTCGGGACAGATAACTATGGCTACACCTTC
CDR3 protein: CASSLVGTDNYGYTF

V gene: TRBV5-1
J gene: TRBJ1-1
clone size: many
D gene: -
CDR3 DNA: TGCGCCAGCAGCTTAGGCCGTTACACTGAAGCTTTCTTT
CDR3 protein: CASSLGRYTEAFF

V gene: TRBV5-6
J gene: TRBJ1-5
clone size: many
D gene: TRBD1
CDR3 DNA: TGTGCCAGCAGCTGGGGGACAGGCTATCAGCCCCAGCATTTT
CDR3 protein: CASSWGTGYQPQHF

V gene: TRBV9
J gene: TRBJ2-2
clone size: many
D gene: TRBD1
CDR3 DNA: TGTGCCAGCAGTGACCGGGACAGGGTTGCCGGGGAGCTGTTTTTT
CDR3 protein: CASSDRDRVAGELFF

V gene: TRBV5-1
J gene: TRBJ2-1
clone size: many
D gene: TRBD1
CDR3 DNA: TGCGCCAGCCGAGCGACAGGGGCGGATGAGCAGTTCTTC
CDR3 protein: CASRATGADEQFF

V gene: TRBV14
J gene: TRBJ1-1
clone size: many
D gene: -
CDR3 DNA: TGTGCCAGCAGCCAAATCATAAACCGATACATGAACACTGAAGCTTTCTTT
CDR3 protein: CASSQIINRYMNTEAFF

V gene: TRBV7-2
J gene: TRBJ2-2
clone size: few
D gene: -
CDR3 DNA: TGTGCCAGCAGCTTCCCGACCGGGGAGCTGTTTTTT
CDR3 protein: CASSFPTGELFF

V gene: TRBV7-9
J gene: TRBJ1-2
clone size: -
D gene: -
CDR3 DNA: TGTGCCAGCAGCCACAATTTGGGGGTTGAGAACTATGGCTACACCTTC
CDR3 protein: CASSHNLGVENYGYTF